The 5 T cell receptor beta chains presented below share a single source sample, sequenced in a study of blood T cells in healthy people across ages. With a J-beta primer mix and a sample-barcoded 5' primer, a second PCR ran 7 to 11 cycles. MiXCR, run by TCRdb on the 5' RACE reads, gives a single entry per CDR3 protein. The repertoire consists of about 830,000 distinct CDR3 sequences, with roughly 64% occurring once and the leading ten covering about 20%. The sequencing sample was made of blood. Receptor source: a man younger than 40 in good health.

The chain joins TRBV20-1 to TRBJ2-7, with 7 nucleotides matching TRBD2. This CDR3 has 14 residues. CDR1 and CDR2 (germline): DFQATT, SNEGSKA (reference sequence). Losses at the gene ends were 5 bases for V and 3 bases for J; bases not matched to a gene: 10. The CDR3 DNA is TGCAGTGCTCGACTAGCTTCCTCCGGCTACGAGCAGTACTTC. The encoded protein is CSARLASSGYEQYF.

In its sample, this clonotype was seen many times. V is TRBV7-2 and J is TRBJ1-6, with TRBD1 as a possible D gene (6 bases). The CDR3 spans 16 residues. Trimming removed 5 bases at V and 7 bases at J, with 18 bases between. The V gene's germline CDR1 is SGHTA and CDR2 FQGNSA. DNA for the CDR3: TGTGCCAGCAGCCAAGAACAGGGTTGGGGAAATTCACCCCTCCACTTT. Residues: CASSQEQGWGNSPLHF.

V usage is TRBV12-3 or TRBV12-4 and J usage is TRBJ2-6; D is undetermined. Trimming took 3 bases from V and 4 from J, leaving 10 bases between them. The CDR3 covers 15 residues. The CDR3 DNA sequence: TGTGCCAGCAGTTTTCGGGTAACCGGGGCCAACGTCCTGACTTTC. Translated: CASSFRVTGANVLTF.

The chain links TRBV28 to TRBJ2-4; D may be TRBD1 (5 bases). The J call may be incorrect, as the DNA end agrees better with TRBJ2-7. The CDR3 loop spans 15 amino acids. Germline V lookup: CDR1 MDHEN, CDR2 SYDVKM. The DNA of the CDR3 is TGTGCCAGCAGGCCTCGTCAACAGGCAACCTACGAGCAGTACTTC. It encodes CASRPRQQATYEQYF.

This chain joins TRBV5-4 and TRBJ2-1; the D is unclear. V was cut by 6 bases and J by 6 bases, with 7 bases left in between. This CDR3 is built from 11 residues. The V gene's germline CDR1 is SGHNT and CDR2 YYREEE (reference sequence). The CDR3 reads CASKARNEQFF. CDR3 DNA sequence: TGTGCCAGCAAGGCGCGCAATGAGCAGTTCTTC.